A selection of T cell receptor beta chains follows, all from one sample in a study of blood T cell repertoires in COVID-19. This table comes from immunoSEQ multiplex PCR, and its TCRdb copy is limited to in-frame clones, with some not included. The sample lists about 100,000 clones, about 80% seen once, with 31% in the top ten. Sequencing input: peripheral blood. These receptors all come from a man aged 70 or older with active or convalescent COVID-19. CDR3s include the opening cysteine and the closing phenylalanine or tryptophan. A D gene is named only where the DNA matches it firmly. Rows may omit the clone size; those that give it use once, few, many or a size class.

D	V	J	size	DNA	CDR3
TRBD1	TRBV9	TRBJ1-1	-	TGTGCCAGCAGCTTCGGGACAGGGAACACTGAAGCTTTCTTT	CASSFGTGNTEAFF
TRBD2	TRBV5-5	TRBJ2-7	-	TGTGCCAGCAGCCTCCGGCTAGCGGCCTACGAGCAGTACTTC	CASSLRLAAYEQYF
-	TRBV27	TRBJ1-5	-	TGTGCCAGCAGTCCGAGGGAGGGCTGGGGCAATCAGCCCCAGCATTTT	CASSPREGWGNQPQHF
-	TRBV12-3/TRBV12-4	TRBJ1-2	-	TGTGCCAGCAGTTTTGGTAGTGGCTACACCTTC	CASSFGSGYTF
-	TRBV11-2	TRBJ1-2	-	TGTGCCAGCAGCTTAGTCGTGGGGGCCGGCTATGGCTACACCTTC	CASSLVVGAGYGYTF
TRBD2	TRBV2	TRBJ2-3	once	TGTGCCAGCAGTGAGGGACTAGCGGGAGCCGGCACAGATACGCAGTATTTT	CASSEGLAGAGTDTQYF
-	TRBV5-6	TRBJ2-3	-	TGTGCCAGCAGTAAACCCGCTCTAGCGTTCTCTAGCACAGATACGCAGTATTTT	CASSKPALAFSSTDTQYF
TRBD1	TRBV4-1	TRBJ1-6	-	TGCGCCAGCAGCCAAGTGGGACAGGGGGCCCTTAATTCACCCCTCCACTTT	CASSQVGQGALNSPLHF
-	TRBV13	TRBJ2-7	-	TGTGCCAGCAGCTTCGGACTTTCCTACGAGCAGTACTTC	CASSFGLSYEQYF
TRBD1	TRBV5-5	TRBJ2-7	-	TGTGCCAGCAGCTACGGACAGGGGGTTTACGAGCAGTACTTC	CASSYGQGVYEQYF
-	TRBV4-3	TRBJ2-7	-	TGCGCCAGCAGCCAAGGGCCGGGTGACAGTTCCTACGAGCAGTACTTC	CASSQGPGDSSYEQYF
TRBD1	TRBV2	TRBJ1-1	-	TGTGCCAGCAGTGAAAGGGGGCCGGGGAACACTGAAGCTTTCTTT	CASSERGPGNTEAFF
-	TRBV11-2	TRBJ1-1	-	TGTGCCAGCAGCTACTTAATCGGTATTGAAGCTTTCTTT	CASSYLIGIEAFF
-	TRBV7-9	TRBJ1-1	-	TGTGCCAGCAGCAACAGGGAGGGGAACACTGAAGCTTTCTTT	CASSNREGNTEAFF
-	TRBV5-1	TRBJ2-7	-	TGCGCCAGCAGCCCGGGGGACAGTGACGAGCAGTACTTC	CASSPGDSDEQYF
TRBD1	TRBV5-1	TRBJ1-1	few	TGCGCCAGCAGCTTTCAACCTTCGACAGGGGCGAACACTGAAGCTTTCTTT	CASSFQPSTGANTEAFF
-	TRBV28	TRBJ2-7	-	TGTGCCAGCAACAGTTTACGCAGGGGGGACTACGAGCAGTACTTC	CASNSLRRGDYEQYF
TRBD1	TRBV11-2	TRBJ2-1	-	TGTGCCAGCATGGAAACAGGGGGAAACAATGAGCAGTTCTTC	CASMETGGNNEQFF
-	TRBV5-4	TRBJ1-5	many	TGTGCCAGCAGCCGTTGGGGGGTGAGCAATCAGCCCCAGCATTTT	CASSRWGVSNQPQHF
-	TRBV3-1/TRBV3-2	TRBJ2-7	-	TGTGCCAGCAGCCCGACAGGTGACCTCTCCTACGAGCAGTACTTC	CASSPTGDLSYEQYF
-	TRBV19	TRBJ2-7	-	TGTGCCAGTAGTATAGAGGGCCGAAACAGCGAGCAGTACTTC	CASSIEGRNSEQYF
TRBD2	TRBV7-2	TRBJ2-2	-	TGTGCCAGCAGCCCGCCACTAGCGGGGGTTACCGGGGAGCTGTTTTTT	CASSPPLAGVTGELFF
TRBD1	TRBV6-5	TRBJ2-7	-	TGTGCCAGCAGTCCCGGGACAGGGGACTACGAGCAGTACTTC	CASSPGTGDYEQYF
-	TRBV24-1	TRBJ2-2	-	TGTGCCACCAGTGACCGAATGACAGTACTGGTTCCCGGGGAGCTGTTTTTT	CATSDRMTVLVPGELFF
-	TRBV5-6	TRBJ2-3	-	TGTGCCAGCAGCCTAGGGACATCTTTCACAGATACGCAGTATTTT	CASSLGTSFTDTQYF
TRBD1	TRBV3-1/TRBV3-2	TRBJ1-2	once	TGTGCCAGCAGCCAAGCAGGGGGCAGTGGCTACACCTTC	CASSQAGGSGYTF
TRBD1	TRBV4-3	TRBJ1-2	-	TGCGCCAGCAGCCACGTCGACAGGGATTTTGGCTACACCTTC	CASSHVDRDFGYTF
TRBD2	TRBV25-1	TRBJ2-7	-	TGTGCCAGCAGTGAGGGAGGGGCCGAGCAGTACTTC	CASSEGGAEQYF
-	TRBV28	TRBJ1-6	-	TGTGCCAGCAGTTTACGTCCAGGGGAAAATTCACCCCTCCACTTT	CASSLRPGENSPLHF
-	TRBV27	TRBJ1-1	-	TGTGCCAGCAAGGATGGGGCCACGAGGACTGAAGCTTTCTTT	CASKDGATRTEAFF
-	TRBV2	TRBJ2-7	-	TGTGCCAGCAGTGAGCGGACAAACTCCTACGAGCAGTACTTC	CASSERTNSYEQYF
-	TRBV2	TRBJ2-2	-	TGTGCCAGCAGATTACTGGGTGGACACTTCACCGGGGAGCTGTTTTTT	CASRLLGGHFTGELFF
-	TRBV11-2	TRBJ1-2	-	TGTGCCAGCAGCTCTGGGCGGGCCTATGGCTACACCTTC	CASSSGRAYGYTF
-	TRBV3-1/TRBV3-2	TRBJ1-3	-	TGTGCCAGCAGCCAAAGGGGTAGTTCTGGAAACACCATATATTTT	CASSQRGSSGNTIYF
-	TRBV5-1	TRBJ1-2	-	TGCGCCAGCAGCCCGGGGATCGGCTACACCTTC	CASSPGIGYTF
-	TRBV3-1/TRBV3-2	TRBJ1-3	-	TGTGCCAGCAGCCTGACACAAAACACCATATATTTT	CASSLTQNTIYF
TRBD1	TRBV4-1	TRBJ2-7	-	TGCGCCAGCAGCCAAGATAGGGACAGGTTCTACGAGCAGTACTTC	CASSQDRDRFYEQYF